A single sample gave rise to the 10 T cell receptor beta chains below, sequenced in a study of control samples from healthy donors and cancer patients. Clones were read by immunoSEQ multiplex PCR, and TCRdb kept only the in-frame ones, dropping some. The sample consists of some 57,000 clones, around 95% of them appearing once. Material for sequencing was blood. The origin of the receptors is a man aged 25 to 45 in good health.

This chain joins TRBV10-3 and TRBJ1-2, with a weak D call TRBD1 (5 bases). V was cut by 7 bases and J by 6 bases, with 15 bases left in between. This CDR3 has 13 amino acids. Germline V gene lookup returns CDR1 ENHRY and CDR2 SYGVKD. CDR3 coding DNA: TGTGCCATCACCCCGGCGGGACGGGATGGCTACACCTTC. This codes for CAITPAGRDGYTF.

The chain links TRBV4-1 to TRBJ2-7; 9 bases are shared with TRBD2. The germline gives CDR1 MGHRA, CDR2 YSYEKL. With V trimmed by 0 bases and J by 7 bases, 7 bases remained unmatched. This CDR3 comprises 15 residues. In DNA, the CDR3 is TGCGCCAGCAGCCAAGATAGCGGGAGTTCTCGGGAGCAGTACTTC. Residues: CASSQDSGSSREQYF.

This chain joins TRBV5-1 and TRBJ2-2, with D possibly being TRBD1 (5 bases). CDR3 length equals 17 residues. Germline-derived CDR1 and CDR2 are SGHRS and YFSETQ. With 3 bases removed from V and 4 bases from J, the gap between germline ends came to 19 bases. For the CDR3, the DNA is TGCGCCAGCAGCTGGACCAGGGTCTCCGACTTCACCGGGGAGCTGTTTTTT. Translating it yields CASSWTRVSDFTGELFF.

The chain carries TRBV18 and TRBJ2-5; D uncertain. V was pared by 6 bases and J by 2 bases, with 10 bases between. This CDR3 spans 13 amino acids. Germline CDR1 reads KGHSH; CDR2 reads LQKENI. The CDR3 loop reads CASSRRVQETQYF. In nucleotides, the CDR3 is TGTGCCAGCTCCCGACGAGTGCAAGAGACCCAGTACTTC.

The V call is TRBV15, the J call TRBJ1-2; D is possibly TRBD1 (6 bases). Germline V gene lookup returns CDR1 LNHNV and CDR2 YYDKDF (reference sequence). V was trimmed by 5 bases and J by 3 bases, leaving 25 bases between them. This CDR3 is built from 18 residues. The CDR3 coding sequence is TGTGCCACCAGCCAGAACCCCCGAACAGGGAGTCGGGACTATGGCTACACCTTC. Translated: CATSQNPRTGSRDYGYTF.

The chain combines TRBV27 with TRBJ2-1; weak D call: TRBD2 (5 bases). Germline V gene lookup returns CDR1 MNHEY and CDR2 SMNVEV (reference sequence). CDR3 length: 14 amino acids. V lost 0 bases, J lost 6 bases, and 9 bases lay in between. The CDR3 protein is CASSLSTEGNEQFF. The CDR3 DNA reads as TGTGCCAGCAGTTTATCCACAGAGGGCAATGAGCAGTTCTTC.

The chain joins TRBV15 to TRBJ1-3; possible D gene TRBD1, 5 bases. The CDR3 is made up of 15 amino acids. Trimming pared 1 base from V and 7 bases from J, leaving 14 bases between. From germline, CDR1 is LNHNV and CDR2 YYDKDF (reference sequence). Written as DNA, the CDR3 is TGTGCCACCAGCAGAGGAGGGGACCTTCGGAACACCATATATTTT. Its translation: CATSRGGDLRNTIYF.

This clone was seen just once. The chain links TRBV5-1 to TRBJ2-1, with 7 positions matching TRBD2. CDR1 SGHRS and CDR2 YFSETQ come from the germline V gene. The CDR3 is made up of 15 amino acids. V was clipped by 6 bases and J by 4 bases; unmatched bases: 10. The CDR3 nucleotides read TGCGCCAGCAATCTTCGCGGGAGTTCTTACAATGAGCAGTTCTTC. It encodes CASNLRGSSYNEQFF.

This clone was seen a few times. The chain couples TRBV7-9 to TRBJ2-3; D possibly matches TRBD1 or TRBD2 (5 bases each). Germline assignment: CDR1 SEHNR and CDR2 FQNEAQ (reference sequence). This CDR3 contains 16 residues. V lost 2 bases and J 5 bases, leaving 17 bases between the germline ends. The CDR3, as DNA: TGTGCCAGCAGCTTAAATTGGGCCGCTGGGGGAGATACGCAGTATTTT. This translates into CASSLNWAAGGDTQYF.

This chain uses TRBV27 with TRBJ2-2, with TRBD2 as a possible D gene (6 bases). Germline V gives CDR1 MNHEY, CDR2 SMNVEV (reference sequence). The CDR3 length is 16 residues. The V end lost 4 bases, the J end lost 5 bases, and 17 bases lay between the germline ends. The CDR3 nucleotides are TGTGCCAGCAGTTCCCCAGCGGGCTCCCAAACCGGGGAGCTGTTTTTT. Protein product: CASSSPAGSQTGELFF.